This TCR beta chain comes out of a study of CD8 T cells in ankylosing spondylitis. Quantitative 5'-RACE with molecular barcodes produced the TCR beta libraries. TCRdb reprocessed the 5' RACE reads via MiXCR and lists one record per CDR3 protein. The sample carries under 950,000 distinct CDR3 sequences, roughly 19% recorded once. Of note for this clonotype: Its antigen is still unknown.

Study observations and caveats: Clones that were linked to disease were CD8+ and were relatively rare in peripheral blood. Made up of 7 to 9 highly homologous variants, a TCR beta motif appeared characteristic of ankylosing spondylitis blood. Matched ankylosing spondylitis synovial fluid reportedly contained a significantly enriched population of disease-linked clones.

CDR3 length equals 15 residues. Germline CDR1 is SEHNR and CDR2 is FQNEAQ (reference sequence). Between the trimmed V and J ends, which lost 1 base and 4 bases, there was a span of 14 bases. The sequenced sample consisted of blood, either unsorted or a sorted T cell fraction (not recorded which). The chain recombines TRBV7-9 with TRBJ2-7; D gene uncertain. The source of this sequence is a male donor with ankylosing spondylitis. The CDR3 here is CASSLGRTPTYEQYF. The CDR3 bases are TGTGCCAGCAGCTTAGGGCGGACGCCGACATACGAGCAGTACTTC. Full variable domain (remainder filled in from reference TRBV7-9 and TRBJ2-7): DTGVSQNPRHKITKRGQNVTFRCDPISEHNRLYWYRQTLGQGPEFLTYFQNEAQLEKSRLLSDRFSAERPKGSFSTLEIQRTEQGDSAMYLCASSLGRTPTYEQYFGPGTRLTVT.